This T cell receptor beta chain was captured in a study of T cell responses to AZD1222 COVID-19 vaccine. Findings and caveats of the study: Baseline seropositivity occurred in only a handful of AZD1222 recipients. Researchers report vaccine-associated CD4 TCRs spanning spike, with dominance at 160-218 and 743-854.

As regards this clone: Antigen unknown.

CDR1 and CDR2 (germline): MDHEN, SYDVKM. With 9 bases clipped from V and 5 bases from J, the junction kept 9 bases outside the gene matches. The CDR3 runs to 15 residues. The assay was immunoSEQ multiplex PCR, and TCRdb's table has in-frame clones only and misses some. This table holds roughly 180,000 clones, almost 90% found once. The chain carries TRBV28 and TRBJ1-4; 10 nucleotides match TRBD1. Specimen: peripheral blood, collected on day 0 of AZD1222 vaccination. The TCR comes from an adult in good health. The CDR3, as DNA: TGTGCCAGTCGGGACAGGGGCCTATCAAATGAAAAACTGTTTTTT. It yields the protein CASRDRGLSNEKLFF.